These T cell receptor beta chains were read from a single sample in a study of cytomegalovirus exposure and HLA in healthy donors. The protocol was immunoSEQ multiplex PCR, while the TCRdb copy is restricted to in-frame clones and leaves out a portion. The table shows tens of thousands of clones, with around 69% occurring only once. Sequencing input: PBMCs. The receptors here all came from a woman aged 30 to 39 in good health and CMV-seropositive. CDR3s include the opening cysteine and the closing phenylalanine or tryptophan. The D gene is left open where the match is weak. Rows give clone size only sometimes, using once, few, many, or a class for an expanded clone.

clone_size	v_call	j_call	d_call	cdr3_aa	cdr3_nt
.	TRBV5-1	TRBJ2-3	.	CASSLEARRGVDTQYF	TGCGCCAGCAGCTTGGAGGCCCGGCGGGGAGTCGATACGCAGTATTTT
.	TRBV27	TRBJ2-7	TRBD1	CASSPSTGGYYEQYF	TGTGCCAGCAGTCCATCGACAGGGGGTTATTACGAGCAGTACTTC
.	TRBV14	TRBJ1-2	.	CASSQTGGGYYTF	TGTGCCAGCAGCCAAACAGGCGGGGGGTACTACACCTTC
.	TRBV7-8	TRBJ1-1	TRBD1	CASSFSDRDLMNTEAFF	TGTGCCAGCAGCTTCTCCGACAGGGATCTAATGAACACTGAAGCTTTCTTT
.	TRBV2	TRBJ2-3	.	CASSADNTDTQYF	TGTGCCAGCAGTGCGGACAACACAGATACGCAGTATTTT
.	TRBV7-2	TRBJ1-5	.	CASSPTGGNQPQHF	TGTGCCAGCAGCCCCACCGGGGGGAATCAGCCCCAGCATTTT
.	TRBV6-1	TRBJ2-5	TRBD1	CASSTGVGETQYF	TGTGCCAGCAGTACAGGGGTCGGGGAGACCCAGTACTTC
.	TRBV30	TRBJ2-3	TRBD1	CAWSTGGHTDTQYF	TGTGCCTGGAGTACAGGGGGCCACACAGATACGCAGTATTTT
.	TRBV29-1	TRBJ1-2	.	CSVEDPAGRNSYGYTF	TGCAGCGTTGAAGATCCGGCAGGGAGGAACAGCTATGGCTACACCTTC
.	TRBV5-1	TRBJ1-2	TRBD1	CASSLGHRDRRLDGYTF	TGCGCCAGCAGCTTGGGGCACCGGGACAGGAGGTTGGATGGCTACACCTTC
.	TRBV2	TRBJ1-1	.	CASSSQQGETEAFF	TGTGCCAGCAGTTCCCAACAGGGCGAGACTGAAGCTTTCTTT
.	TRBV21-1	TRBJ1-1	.	CASRNRTGRNTEAFF	TGTGCCAGCAGAAATAGGACAGGGCGGAACACTGAAGCTTTCTTT
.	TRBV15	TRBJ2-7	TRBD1	CATSSRGNYEQYF	TGTGCCACCAGCAGCAGGGGGAACTACGAGCAGTACTTC
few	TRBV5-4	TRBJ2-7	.	CASSLPATGEQYF	TGTGCCAGCAGCTTGCCCGCCACGGGGGAGCAGTACTTC
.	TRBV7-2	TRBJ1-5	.	CASSPGGFGNQPQHF	TGTGCCAGCAGCCCGGGGGGATTTGGCAATCAGCCCCAGCATTTT
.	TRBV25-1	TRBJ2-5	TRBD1	CASSGTGAGHGTQYF	TGTGCCAGCAGTGGGACAGGGGCCGGACACGGAACCCAGTACTTC